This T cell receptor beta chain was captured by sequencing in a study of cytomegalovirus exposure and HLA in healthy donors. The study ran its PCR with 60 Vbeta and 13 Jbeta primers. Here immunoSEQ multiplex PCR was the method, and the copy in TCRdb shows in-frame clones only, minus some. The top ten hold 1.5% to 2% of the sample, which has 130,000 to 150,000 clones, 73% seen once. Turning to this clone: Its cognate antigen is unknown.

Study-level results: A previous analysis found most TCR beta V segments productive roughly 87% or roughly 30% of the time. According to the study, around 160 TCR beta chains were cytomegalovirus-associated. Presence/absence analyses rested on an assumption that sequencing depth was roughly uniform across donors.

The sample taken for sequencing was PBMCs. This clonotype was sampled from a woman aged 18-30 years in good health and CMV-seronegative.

This CDR3 reads CASSSRQGPYTEAFF. For the CDR3, the DNA is TGTGCCAGCAGTTCACGACAGGGACCTTACACTGAAGCTTTCTTT. This chain connects TRBV28 to TRBJ1-1; TRBD1 matches 7 bases. The CDR3 is 15 amino acids. CDR1 and CDR2 (germline): MDHEN, SYDVKM. V was pared by 4 bases and J by 3 bases, with 8 bases of the junction left unmatched.